Included here is one T cell receptor beta chain sequence, with context. Other DNA sequences of this sample code for an identical CDR3. Germline-derived CDR1 and CDR2 are KGHSH and LQKENI. V shed 3 bases, J shed 4 bases, and the junction held 3 bases outside the gene matches. CDR3 length: 13 residues. Generated by immunoSEQ multiplex PCR, the TCRdb table keeps only in-frame clones and is missing some. Of more than 150,000 clones in the sample, approximately 90% are singletons; the top ten hold 1% to 1.5%. This record comes from a study of T cell responses to AZD1222 COVID-19 vaccine. This receptor was obtained from an adult who received the AZD1222 COVID-19 vaccine. Sequenced here: peripheral blood, sampled 28 days after the second AZD1222 dose. The J gene is TRBJ2-7, the V gene TRBV18; 7 bases align to TRBD2. The CDR3 bases are TGTGCCAGCTCACCCCCTAGCGGATACGAGCAGTACTTC. This gives the protein CASSPPSGYEQYF.